This TCR beta chain was identified during a study of shared clonotypes between healthy human individuals. The study separated CD4+ cells into CD45RA+ naive and CD45RA-negative memory subsets. Turning to this clone: Its antigen is currently unknown.

Evenly divided among several immunoSEQ plates was the genomic DNA of each subset. Sequencing used immunoSEQ multiplex PCR; TCRdb keeps in-frame clones, though not all of them. The sample carries about 1.1 million clones, approximately 78% recorded once. CDR3 length: 13 amino acids. V was clipped by 3 bases and J by 4 bases, with 9 bases between them. Germline V lookup: CDR1 SGHTA, CDR2 FQGTGA. Study conclusions and caveats: Rarefaction curves obtained for sorted subsets showed sequencing incomplete despite large depth. Sequencing depth was expected to influence donor clonotype sharing.

What was sequenced was memory CD4+ T cells from PBMCs. Subset reported: CD45RA-negative fraction. This TCR was recovered from a man between 18 and 35 years old in good health. Some clones in this sample may be carry-over from other donors' samples. This sequence joins TRBV7-3 and TRBJ1-2; D gene unclear. The CDR3 region is CASSFGLGYGYTF. In nucleotides, the CDR3 is TGTGCCAGCAGCTTTGGTCTAGGCTATGGCTACACCTTC.